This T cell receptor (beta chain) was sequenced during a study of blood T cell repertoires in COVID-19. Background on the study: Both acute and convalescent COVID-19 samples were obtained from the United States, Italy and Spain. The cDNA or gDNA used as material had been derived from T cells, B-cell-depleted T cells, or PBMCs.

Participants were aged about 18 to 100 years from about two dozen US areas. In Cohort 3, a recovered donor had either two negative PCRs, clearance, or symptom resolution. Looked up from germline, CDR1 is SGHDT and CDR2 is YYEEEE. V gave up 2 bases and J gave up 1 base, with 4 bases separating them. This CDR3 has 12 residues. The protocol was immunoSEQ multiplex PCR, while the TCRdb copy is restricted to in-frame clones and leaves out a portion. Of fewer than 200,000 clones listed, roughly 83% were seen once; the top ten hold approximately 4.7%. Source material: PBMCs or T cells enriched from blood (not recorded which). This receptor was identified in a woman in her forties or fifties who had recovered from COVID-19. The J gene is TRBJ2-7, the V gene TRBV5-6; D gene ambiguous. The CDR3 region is CASSFSSYEQYV. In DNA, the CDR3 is TGTGCCAGCAGCTTCAGTTCCTACGAGCAGTACGTC.